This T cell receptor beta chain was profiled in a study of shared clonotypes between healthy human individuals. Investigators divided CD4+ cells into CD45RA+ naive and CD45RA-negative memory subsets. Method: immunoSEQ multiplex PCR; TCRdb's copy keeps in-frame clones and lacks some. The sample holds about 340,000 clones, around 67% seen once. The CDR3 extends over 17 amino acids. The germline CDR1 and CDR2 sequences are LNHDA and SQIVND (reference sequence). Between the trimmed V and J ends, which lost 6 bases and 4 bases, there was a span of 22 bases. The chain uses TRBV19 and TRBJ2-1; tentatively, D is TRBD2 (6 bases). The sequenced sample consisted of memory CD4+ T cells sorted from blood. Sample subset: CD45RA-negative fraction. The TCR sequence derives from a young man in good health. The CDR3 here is CASSSRFISGTYNEQFF. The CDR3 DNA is TGTGCCAGTAGCTCGAGATTTATTAGCGGAACTTACAATGAGCAGTTCTTC.